One T cell receptor beta chain is described in this entry. The data belong to a study of blood T cell repertoires in COVID-19. In the source study's methods: Amplification from reference gene primers served as the basis for estimated nucleated cell counts. Method: immunoSEQ multiplex PCR; TCRdb's copy keeps in-frame clones and lacks some. The V and J calls and clone size come from that table; D and trimming were worked out from the DNA. The data show 120,000 to 150,000 clones, around 81% seen once. V was pared by 6 bases and J by 4 bases, with 6 bases of the junction left unmatched. The length of the CDR3 is 15 residues. CDR1 and CDR2 (germline): MNHEY, SVGAGI.

The sequencing sample was made of peripheral blood. The sequence was obtained from a human donor in a cohort sampled during active COVID-19. This chain links TRBV6-5 with TRBJ1-4, with TRBD1 matching over 9 bases. DNA for the CDR3: TGTGCCAGCAGGAACACAGGGGGCATTAATGAAAAACTGTTTTTT. Protein sequence: CASRNTGGINEKLFF.